Here is one TCR beta chain with its context. This entry comes from a study of T cell clones after liver transplantation. Across the study: Draws occurred before transplant, before withdrawal, and after complete or failed withdrawal.

With 8 bases clipped from V and 2 bases from J, the junction kept 11 bases outside the gene matches. The CDR3 contains 16 residues. Germline loops: CDR1 SNHLY, CDR2 FYNNEI. TCRdb's copy holds only in-frame clones and misses some; the assay was immunoSEQ multiplex PCR. The profile shows about 80,000 clones, around four fifths of them singletons. The chain combines TRBV2 with TRBJ2-1; 8 nucleotides align to TRBD2. The specimen was CD4+ T cells from blood, collected 45 to 46 months after liver transplant. This clonotype originated in a human patient who received a liver transplant. Some T cells here may be from the graft donor. The CDR3 reads CASCMKLAGTYNEQFF. In DNA form, the CDR3 reads TGTGCCAGCTGTATGAAGTTAGCGGGAACCTACAATGAGCAGTTCTTC.